This entry is about one TCR beta chain. Authors' data handling: Quantification of nucleated cells was approximated via reference gene primer amplification. Profiling relied on immunoSEQ multiplex PCR, and the TCRdb table lists in-frame clones only, not all of them. D and trimming come from the DNA, and the V and J calls and clone size come from that table. The sample consists of approximately 70,000 clones, 79% of them appearing once. The data belong to a study of blood T cell repertoires in COVID-19. About the research overall: Material from acute and convalescent COVID-19 was sourced from the United States, Italy and Spain. Sample material is recorded as cDNA or gDNA derived from T cells, B-cell-depleted T cells, or PBMCs.

Trimming took 6 bases from V and 11 from J, leaving 19 bases between them. This CDR3 has 13 residues. The germline V gene encodes CDR1 LNHDA and CDR2 SQIVND (reference sequence). Source material: peripheral blood. The TCR originated in a man aged 60 to 69 with active or convalescent COVID-19. This chain joins TRBV19 and TRBJ1-1; D is perhaps TRBD1 (6 bases). In DNA form, the CDR3 reads TGTGCCAGTAGGGACAGTCCCGCCGTGGAGGCTTTCTTT. It is translated as CASRDSPAVEAFF.